This entry describes one TCR beta chain. The antigen is unknown. This entry is derived from a study of identical twins' blood T cells. Study findings and constraints: Out-of-frame TCRbeta clonotypes reportedly had markedly more similar V usage in twins than unrelated donors.

TCRdb processed the 5' RACE reads anew with MiXCR; each CDR3 protein has one entry. The data show hundreds of thousands of distinct CDR3 sequences, around 30% seen once. CDR3 size: 17 residues. The germline V gene has CDR1 LGHNA and CDR2 YNFKEQ. Trimming removed 4 bases at V and 3 bases at J, with 20 bases between. This chain joins TRBV4-2 and TRBJ2-3; D might be TRBD2 (6 bases). The receptor's source is a woman aged 18-55 years in good health. Sequencing input: PBMCs. CDR3 loop: CASSPPLGEVGTDTQYF. The CDR3 DNA reads as TGTGCCAGCAGCCCCCCCCTCGGGGAGGTGGGAACAGATACGCAGTATTTT.